This TCR beta chain was profiled in a study of blood T cell repertoires in COVID-19. In the study overall: Samples came from the United States, Italy and Spain, spanning acute and convalescent COVID-19. T cells, B-cell-depleted T cells, or PBMCs provided the cDNA or gDNA that served as material.

In the original processing: Estimated nucleated cell counts came from reference gene primer amplification. The protocol was immunoSEQ multiplex PCR, while the TCRdb copy is restricted to in-frame clones and leaves out a portion. V, J and clone size are those of that table, while D and trimming were read from the DNA. There are some 73,000 clones in the sample; roughly 70% occur only once, and around 21% lies in the top ten. In germline, CDR1 is SGHTA, CDR2 FQGNSA. The CDR3 is made up of 15 amino acids. The V end lost 0 bases, the J end lost 6 bases, and 14 bases lay between the germline ends. The chain recombines TRBV7-2 with TRBJ1-2; possibly TRBD1 for D (5 bases). The sample consisted of peripheral blood. This receptor was taken from a man aged 55 to 70 with acute or convalescent COVID-19. This CDR3 reads CASSLAGGLGNGYTF. The CDR3 DNA follows: TGTGCCAGCAGCTTAGCGGGGGGACTTGGAAATGGCTACACCTTC.